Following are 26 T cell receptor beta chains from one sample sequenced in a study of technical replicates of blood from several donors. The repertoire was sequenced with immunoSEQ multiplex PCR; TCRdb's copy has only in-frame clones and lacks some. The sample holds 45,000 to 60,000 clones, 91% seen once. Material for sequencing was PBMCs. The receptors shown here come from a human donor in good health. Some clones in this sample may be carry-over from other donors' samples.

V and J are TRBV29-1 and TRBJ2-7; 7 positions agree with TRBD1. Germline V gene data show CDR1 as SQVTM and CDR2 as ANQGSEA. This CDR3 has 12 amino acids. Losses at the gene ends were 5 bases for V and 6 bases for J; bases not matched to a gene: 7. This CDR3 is CSVFQGVGEQYF. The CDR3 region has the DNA TGCAGCGTTTTCCAGGGGGTGGGCGAGCAGTACTTC.

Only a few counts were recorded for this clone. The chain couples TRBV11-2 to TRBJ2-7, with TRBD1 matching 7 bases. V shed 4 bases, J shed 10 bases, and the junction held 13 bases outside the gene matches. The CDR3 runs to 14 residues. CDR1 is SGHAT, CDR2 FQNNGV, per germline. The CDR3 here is CASSSLTGQQLQYF. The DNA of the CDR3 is TGTGCCAGCAGCTCACTCACGGGACAGCAGCTTCAGTACTTC.

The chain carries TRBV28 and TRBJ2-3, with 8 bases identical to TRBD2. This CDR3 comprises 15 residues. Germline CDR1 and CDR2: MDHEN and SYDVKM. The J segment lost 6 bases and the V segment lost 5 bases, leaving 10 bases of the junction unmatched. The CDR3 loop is CASSLPTAGEDTQYF. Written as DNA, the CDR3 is TGTGCCAGCAGTCTCCCTACAGCGGGGGAGGATACGCAGTATTTT.

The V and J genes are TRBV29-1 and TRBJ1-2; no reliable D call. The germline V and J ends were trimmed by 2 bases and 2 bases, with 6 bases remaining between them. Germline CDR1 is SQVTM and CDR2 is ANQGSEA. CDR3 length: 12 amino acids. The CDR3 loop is CSVESENYGYTF. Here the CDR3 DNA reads TGCAGCGTTGAAAGCGAGAACTATGGCTACACCTTC.

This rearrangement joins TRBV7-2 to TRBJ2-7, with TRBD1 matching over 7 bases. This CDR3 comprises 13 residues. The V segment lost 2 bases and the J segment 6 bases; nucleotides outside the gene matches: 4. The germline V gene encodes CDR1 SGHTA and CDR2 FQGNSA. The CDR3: CASSLTGVSEQYF. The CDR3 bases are TGTGCCAGCAGCTTAACAGGGGTCTCCGAGCAGTACTTC.

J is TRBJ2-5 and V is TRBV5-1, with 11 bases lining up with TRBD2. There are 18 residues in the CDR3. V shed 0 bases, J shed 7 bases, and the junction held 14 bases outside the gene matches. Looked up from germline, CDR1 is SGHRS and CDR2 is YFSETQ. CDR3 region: CASSLVPPSGGSGGTQYF. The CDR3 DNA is TGCGCCAGCAGCTTGGTTCCCCCTAGCGGGGGGTCCGGGGGGACCCAGTACTTC.

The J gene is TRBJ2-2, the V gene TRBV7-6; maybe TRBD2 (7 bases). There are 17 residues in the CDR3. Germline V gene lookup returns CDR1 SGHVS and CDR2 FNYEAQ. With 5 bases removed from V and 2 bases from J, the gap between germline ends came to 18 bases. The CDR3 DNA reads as TGTGCCAGCAGCCCTCGGAGGGGAGGGGGAAACACCGGGGAGCTGTTTTTT. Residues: CASSPRRGGGNTGELFF.

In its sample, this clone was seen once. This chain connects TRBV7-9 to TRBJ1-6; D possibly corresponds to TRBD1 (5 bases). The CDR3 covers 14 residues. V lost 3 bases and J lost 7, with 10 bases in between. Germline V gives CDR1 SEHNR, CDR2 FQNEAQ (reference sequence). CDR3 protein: CASSFGRANSPLHF. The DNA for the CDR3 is TGTGCCAGCAGCTTCGGCAGGGCGAATTCACCCCTCCACTTT.

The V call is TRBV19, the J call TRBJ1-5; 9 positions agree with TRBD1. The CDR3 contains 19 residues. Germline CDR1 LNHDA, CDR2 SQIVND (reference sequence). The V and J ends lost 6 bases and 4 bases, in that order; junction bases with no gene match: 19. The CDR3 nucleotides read TGTGCCAGTAGGGGGAAGACAGGGGGGCCCTTCTTCTTTAATCAGCCCCAGCATTTT. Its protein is CASRGKTGGPFFFNQPQHF.

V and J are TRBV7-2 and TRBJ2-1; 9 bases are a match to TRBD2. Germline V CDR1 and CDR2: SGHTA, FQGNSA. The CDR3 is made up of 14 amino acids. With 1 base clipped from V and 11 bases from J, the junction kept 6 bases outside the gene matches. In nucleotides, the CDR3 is TGTGCCAGCAGCTTAGTTAGAGCGGGGGGCCAGCAGTTCTTC. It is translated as CASSLVRAGGQQFF. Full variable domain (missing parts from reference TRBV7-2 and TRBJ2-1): GAGVSQSPSNKVTEKGKDVELRCDPISGHTALYWYRQSLGQGLEFLIYFQGNSAPDKSGLPSDRFSAERTGGSVSTLTIQRTQQEDSAVYLCASSLVRAGGQQFFGPGTRLTVL.

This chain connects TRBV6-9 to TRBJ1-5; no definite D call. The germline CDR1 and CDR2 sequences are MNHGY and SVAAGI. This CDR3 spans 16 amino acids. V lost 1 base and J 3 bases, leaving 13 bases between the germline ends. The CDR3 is CASSYYGQLNNQPQHF. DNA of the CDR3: TGTGCCAGCAGTTATTATGGGCAACTCAACAATCAGCCCCAGCATTTT.

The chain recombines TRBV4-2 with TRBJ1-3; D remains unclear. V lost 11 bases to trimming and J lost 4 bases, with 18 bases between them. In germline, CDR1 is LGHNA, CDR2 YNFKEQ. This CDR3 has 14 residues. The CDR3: CAARRVGLGNTIYF. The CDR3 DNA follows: TGTGCCGCAAGGAGGGTAGGGTTGGGAAACACCATATATTTT.

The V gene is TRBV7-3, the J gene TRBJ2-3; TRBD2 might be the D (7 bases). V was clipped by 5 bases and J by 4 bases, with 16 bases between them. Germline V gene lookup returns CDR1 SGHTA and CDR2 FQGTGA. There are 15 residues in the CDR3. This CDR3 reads CASSLRGGAADTQYF. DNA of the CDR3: TGTGCCAGCAGCCTTAGAGGGGGGGCCGCAGATACGCAGTATTTT.

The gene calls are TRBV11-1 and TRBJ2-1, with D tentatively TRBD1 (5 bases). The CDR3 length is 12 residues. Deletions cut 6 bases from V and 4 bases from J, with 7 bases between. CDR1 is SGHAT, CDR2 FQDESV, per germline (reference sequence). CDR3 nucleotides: TGTGCCAGCAGTAGGGGTTACAATGAGCAGTTCTTC. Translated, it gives CASSRGYNEQFF.

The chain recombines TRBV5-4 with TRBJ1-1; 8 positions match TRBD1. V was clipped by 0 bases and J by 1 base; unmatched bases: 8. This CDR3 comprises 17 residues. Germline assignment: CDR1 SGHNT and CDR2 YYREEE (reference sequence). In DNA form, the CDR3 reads TGTGCCAGCAGCTTGGAGCTGCAGGGGGCGCGGAACACTGAAGCTTTCTTT. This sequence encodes CASSLELQGARNTEAFF.

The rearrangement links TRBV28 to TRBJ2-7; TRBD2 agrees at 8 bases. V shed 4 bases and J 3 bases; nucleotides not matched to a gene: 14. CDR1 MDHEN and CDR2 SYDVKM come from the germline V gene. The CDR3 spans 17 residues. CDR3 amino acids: CASSSPRSGTLNYEQYF. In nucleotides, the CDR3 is TGTGCCAGCAGTTCTCCCCGTAGCGGGACTCTCAACTACGAGCAGTACTTC.

CDR3 sequence reads: CASSSRTGGNTEAFF. The CDR3 DNA is TGTGCCAGCAGCTCACGGACAGGGGGGAACACTGAAGCTTTCTTT. The chain has TRBV11-2 and TRBJ1-1, with 10 bases lining up with TRBD1. This CDR3 contains 15 residues. The V gene's germline CDR1 is SGHAT and CDR2 FQNNGV. V lost 4 bases, J lost 1 base, and 3 bases stayed unmatched.

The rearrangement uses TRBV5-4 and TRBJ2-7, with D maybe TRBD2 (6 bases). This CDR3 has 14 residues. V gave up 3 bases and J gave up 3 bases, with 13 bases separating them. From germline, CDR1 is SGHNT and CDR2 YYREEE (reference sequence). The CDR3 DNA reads TGTGCCAGCAGCTCCGAGGGACTGAACTACGAGCAGTACTTC. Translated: CASSSEGLNYEQYF.

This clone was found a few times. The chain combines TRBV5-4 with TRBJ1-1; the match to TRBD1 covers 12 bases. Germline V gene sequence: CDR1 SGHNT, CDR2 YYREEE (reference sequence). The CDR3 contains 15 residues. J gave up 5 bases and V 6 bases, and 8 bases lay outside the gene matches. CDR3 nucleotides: TGTGCCAGCATGAGGCGGGACAGGGGGCTAACTGAAGCTTTCTTT. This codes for CASMRRDRGLTEAFF.

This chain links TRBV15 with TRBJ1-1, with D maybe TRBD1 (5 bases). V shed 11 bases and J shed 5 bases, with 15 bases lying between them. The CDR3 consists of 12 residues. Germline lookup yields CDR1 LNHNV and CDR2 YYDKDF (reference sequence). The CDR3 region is CAAGWGGTEAFF. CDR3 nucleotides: TGTGCCGCGGGGTGGGGGGGGACTGAAGCTTTCTTT.

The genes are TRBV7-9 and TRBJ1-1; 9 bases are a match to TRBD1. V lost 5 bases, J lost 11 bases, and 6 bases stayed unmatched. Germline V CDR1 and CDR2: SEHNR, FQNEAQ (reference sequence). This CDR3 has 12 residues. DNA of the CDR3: TGTGCCAGCAGCCTCCGGACAGGGGTGGCTTTCTTT. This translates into CASSLRTGVAFF.

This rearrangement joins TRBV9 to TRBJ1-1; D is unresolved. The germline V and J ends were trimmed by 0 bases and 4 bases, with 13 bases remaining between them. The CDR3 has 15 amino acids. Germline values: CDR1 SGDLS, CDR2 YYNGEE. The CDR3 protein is CASSVVQGRGTEAFF. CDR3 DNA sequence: TGTGCCAGCAGCGTAGTACAAGGGCGGGGCACTGAAGCTTTCTTT.

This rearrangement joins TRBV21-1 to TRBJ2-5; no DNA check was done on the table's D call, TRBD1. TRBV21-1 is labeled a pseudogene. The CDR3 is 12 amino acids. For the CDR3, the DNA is TGTGCCAGAAAGCAGGACCAAGAGACCCAGTACTTC. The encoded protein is CARKQDQETQYF.

CDR3 region: CANFGDGEAFF. The CDR3 DNA is TGTGCCAACTTCGGGGATGGAGAAGCTTTCTTT. The genes are TRBV5-3 and TRBJ1-1; D call uncertain. TRBV5-3 falls under the ORF class, with uncertain function. V dropped 9 bases and J dropped 8 bases, with 14 bases sitting between them. The CDR3 consists of 11 residues.

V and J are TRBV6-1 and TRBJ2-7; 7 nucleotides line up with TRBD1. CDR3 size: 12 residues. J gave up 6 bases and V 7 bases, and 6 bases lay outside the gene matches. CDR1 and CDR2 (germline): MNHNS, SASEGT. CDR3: CASIGQVREQYF. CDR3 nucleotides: TGTGCCAGCATTGGACAGGTTCGCGAGCAGTACTTC.

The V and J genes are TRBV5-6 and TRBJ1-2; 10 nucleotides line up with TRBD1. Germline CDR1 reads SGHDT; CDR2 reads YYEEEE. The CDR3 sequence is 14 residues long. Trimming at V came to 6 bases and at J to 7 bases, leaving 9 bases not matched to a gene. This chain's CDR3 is CASISDRGQRGYTF. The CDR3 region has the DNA TGTGCCAGCATCTCCGACAGGGGGCAACGTGGCTACACCTTC.